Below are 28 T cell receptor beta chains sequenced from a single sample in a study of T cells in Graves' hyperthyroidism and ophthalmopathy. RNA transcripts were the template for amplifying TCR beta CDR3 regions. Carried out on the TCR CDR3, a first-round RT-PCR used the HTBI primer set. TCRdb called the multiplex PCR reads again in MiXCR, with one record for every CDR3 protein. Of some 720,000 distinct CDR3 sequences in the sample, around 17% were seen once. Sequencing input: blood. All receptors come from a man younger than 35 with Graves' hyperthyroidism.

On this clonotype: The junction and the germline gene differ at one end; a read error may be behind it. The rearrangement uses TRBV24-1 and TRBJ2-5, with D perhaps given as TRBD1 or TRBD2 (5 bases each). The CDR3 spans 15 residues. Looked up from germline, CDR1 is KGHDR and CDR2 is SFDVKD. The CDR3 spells CAISDARGAQETQYF. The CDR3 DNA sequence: TGTGCCATCAGTGATGCCCGAGGGGCCCAAGAGACCCAGTACTTC.

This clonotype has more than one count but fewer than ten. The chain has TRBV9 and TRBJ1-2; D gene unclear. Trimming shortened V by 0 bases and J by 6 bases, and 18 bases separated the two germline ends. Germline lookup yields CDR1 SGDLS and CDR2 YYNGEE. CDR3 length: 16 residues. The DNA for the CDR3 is TGTGCCAGCAGCGTAGGAGGAACCATCGGAAACCATGGCTACACCTTC. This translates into CASSVGGTIGNHGYTF.

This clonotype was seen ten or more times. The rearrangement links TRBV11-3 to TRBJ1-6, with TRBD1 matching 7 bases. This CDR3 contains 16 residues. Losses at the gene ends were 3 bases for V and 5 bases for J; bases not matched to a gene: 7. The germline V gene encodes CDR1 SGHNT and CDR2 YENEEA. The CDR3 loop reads CASSFGTAVNNSPLHF. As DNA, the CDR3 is TGTGCCAGCAGCTTCGGGACAGCCGTAAATAATTCACCCCTCCACTTT. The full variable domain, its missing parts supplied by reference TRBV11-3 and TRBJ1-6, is EAGVVQSPRYKIIEKKQPVAFWCNPISGHNTLYWYLQNLGQGPELLIRYENEEAVDDSQLPKDRFSAERLKGVDSTLKIQPAELGDSAVYLCASSFGTAVNNSPLHFGNGTRLTVT.

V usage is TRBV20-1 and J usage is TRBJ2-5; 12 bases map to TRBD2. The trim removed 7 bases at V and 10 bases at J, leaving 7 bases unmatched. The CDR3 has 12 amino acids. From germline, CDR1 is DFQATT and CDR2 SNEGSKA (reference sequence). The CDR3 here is CSDSRTSGIQYF. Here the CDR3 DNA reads TGCAGTGACAGCAGGACTAGCGGGATCCAGTACTTC.

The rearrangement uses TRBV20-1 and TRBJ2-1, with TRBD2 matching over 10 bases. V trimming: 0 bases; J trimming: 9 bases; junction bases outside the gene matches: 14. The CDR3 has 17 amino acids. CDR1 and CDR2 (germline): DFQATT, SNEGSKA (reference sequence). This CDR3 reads CSAREKREGRLQPEQFF. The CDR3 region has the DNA TGCAGTGCTAGAGAGAAGCGGGAGGGCCGCCTACAACCTGAGCAGTTCTTC.

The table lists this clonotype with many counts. CDR3 DNA sequence: TGCAGCGTCCTGAGGGACACCAGCTCCTACGAGCAGTACTTC. It translates to CSVLRDTSSYEQYF. The chain carries TRBV29-1 and TRBJ2-7; tentatively, D is TRBD1 (6 bases). The germline V and J ends were trimmed by 6 bases and 0 bases, with 15 bases remaining between them. The CDR3 runs to 14 residues. Germline values: CDR1 SQVTM, CDR2 ANQGSEA.

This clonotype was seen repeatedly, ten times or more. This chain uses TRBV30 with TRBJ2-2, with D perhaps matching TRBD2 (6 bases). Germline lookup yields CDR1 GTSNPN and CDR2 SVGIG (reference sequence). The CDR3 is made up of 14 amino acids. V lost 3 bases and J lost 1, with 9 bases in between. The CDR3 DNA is TGTGCCTGGAGAGGGACTTTGAACACCGGGGAGCTGTTTTTT. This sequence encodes CAWRGTLNTGELFF.

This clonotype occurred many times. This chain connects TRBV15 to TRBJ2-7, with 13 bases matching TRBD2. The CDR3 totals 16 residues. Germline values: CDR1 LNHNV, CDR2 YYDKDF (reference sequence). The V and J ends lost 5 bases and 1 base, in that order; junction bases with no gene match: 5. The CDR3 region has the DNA TGTGCCACCAGCGGGACTAGCGGGATCCCTTCCTACGAGCAGTACTTC. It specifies CATSGTSGIPSYEQYF.

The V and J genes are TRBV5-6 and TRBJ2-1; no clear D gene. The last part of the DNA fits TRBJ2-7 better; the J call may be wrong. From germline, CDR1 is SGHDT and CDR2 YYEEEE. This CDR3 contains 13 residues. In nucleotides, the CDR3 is TGTGCCAGCAGCTTTGGCACCTACAATGAGCAGTACTTC. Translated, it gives CASSFGTYNEQYF.

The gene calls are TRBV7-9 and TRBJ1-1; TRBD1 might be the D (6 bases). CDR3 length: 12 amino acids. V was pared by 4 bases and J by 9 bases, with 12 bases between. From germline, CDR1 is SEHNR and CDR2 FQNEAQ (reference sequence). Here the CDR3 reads CASSSTGLQAFF. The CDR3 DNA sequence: TGTGCCAGCAGCTCCACAGGGCTTCAAGCTTTCTTT.

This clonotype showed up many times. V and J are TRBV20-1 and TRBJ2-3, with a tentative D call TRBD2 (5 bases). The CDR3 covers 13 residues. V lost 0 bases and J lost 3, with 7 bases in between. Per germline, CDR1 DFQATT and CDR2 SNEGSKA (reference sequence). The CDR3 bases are TGCAGTGCTAGAGATACGGGAACAGATACGCAGTATTTT. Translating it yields CSARDTGTDTQYF.

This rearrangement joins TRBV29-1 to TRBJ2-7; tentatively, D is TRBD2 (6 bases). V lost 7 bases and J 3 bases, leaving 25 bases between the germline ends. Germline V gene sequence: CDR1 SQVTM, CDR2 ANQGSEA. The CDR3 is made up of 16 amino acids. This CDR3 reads CSGVEGPPEAGYEQYF. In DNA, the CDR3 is TGCAGCGGTGTGGAGGGGCCGCCGGAAGCAGGCTACGAGCAGTACTTC.

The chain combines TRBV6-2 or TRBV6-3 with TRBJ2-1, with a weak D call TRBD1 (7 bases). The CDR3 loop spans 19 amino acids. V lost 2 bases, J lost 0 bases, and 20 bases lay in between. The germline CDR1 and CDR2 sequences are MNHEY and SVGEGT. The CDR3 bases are TGTGCCAGCAGTTACGTGGTGCAGGGGGGTAAGACCTCCTACAATGAGCAGTTCTTC. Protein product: CASSYVVQGGKTSYNEQFF.

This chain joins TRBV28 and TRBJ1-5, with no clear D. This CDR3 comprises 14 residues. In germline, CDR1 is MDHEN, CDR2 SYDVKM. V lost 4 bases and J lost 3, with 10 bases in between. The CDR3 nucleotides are TGTGCCAGCAGTTCCGGCTCAAACAATCAGCCCCAGCATTTT. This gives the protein CASSSGSNNQPQHF.

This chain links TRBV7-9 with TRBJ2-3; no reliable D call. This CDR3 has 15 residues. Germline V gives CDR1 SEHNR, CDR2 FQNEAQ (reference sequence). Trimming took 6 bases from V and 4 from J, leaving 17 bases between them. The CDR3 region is CASSIGPRSADTQYF. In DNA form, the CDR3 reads TGTGCCAGCAGTATCGGCCCTAGAAGCGCAGATACGCAGTATTTT.

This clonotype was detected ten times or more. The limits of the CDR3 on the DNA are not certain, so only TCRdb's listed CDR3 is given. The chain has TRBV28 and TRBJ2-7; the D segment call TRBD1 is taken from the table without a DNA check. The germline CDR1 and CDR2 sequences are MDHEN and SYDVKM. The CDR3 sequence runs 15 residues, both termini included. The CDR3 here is CASSFFGQGAQGRYF.

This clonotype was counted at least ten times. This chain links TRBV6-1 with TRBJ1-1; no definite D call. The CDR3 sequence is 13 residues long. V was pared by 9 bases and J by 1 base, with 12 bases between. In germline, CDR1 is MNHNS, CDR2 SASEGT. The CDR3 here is CASGSRENTEAFF. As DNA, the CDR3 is TGTGCCAGTGGGTCCCGGGAGAACACTGAAGCTTTCTTT.

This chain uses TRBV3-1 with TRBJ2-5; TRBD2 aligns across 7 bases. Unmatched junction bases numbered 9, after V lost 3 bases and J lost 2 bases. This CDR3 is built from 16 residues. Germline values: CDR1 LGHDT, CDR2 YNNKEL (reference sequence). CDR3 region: CASSQPRAGYQETQYF. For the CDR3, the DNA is TGTGCCAGCAGCCAGCCCCGAGCGGGATATCAAGAGACCCAGTACTTC.

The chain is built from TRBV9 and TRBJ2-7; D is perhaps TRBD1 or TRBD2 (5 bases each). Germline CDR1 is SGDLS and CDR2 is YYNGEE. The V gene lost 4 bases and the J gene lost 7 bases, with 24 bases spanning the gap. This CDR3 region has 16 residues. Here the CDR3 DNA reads TGTGCCAGCAGCACTAGAGACGGGACCTCTGCCTGGGAGCAGTACTTC. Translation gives CASSTRDGTSAWEQYF.

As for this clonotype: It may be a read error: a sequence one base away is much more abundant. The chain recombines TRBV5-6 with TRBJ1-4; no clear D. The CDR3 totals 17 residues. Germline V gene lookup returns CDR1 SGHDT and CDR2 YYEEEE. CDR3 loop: CASSLGGIPATSEKLFF. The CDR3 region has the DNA TGTGCCAGCAGCTTGGGAGGGATTCCTGCAACTAGTGAAAAACTGTTTTTT.

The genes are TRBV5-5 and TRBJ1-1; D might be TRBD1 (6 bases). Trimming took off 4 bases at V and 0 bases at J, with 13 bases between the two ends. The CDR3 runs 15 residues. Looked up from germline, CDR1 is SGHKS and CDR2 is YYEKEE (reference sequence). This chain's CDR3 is CASSPGTQMNTEAFF. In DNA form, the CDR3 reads TGTGCCAGCAGCCCCGGGACACAGATGAACACTGAAGCTTTCTTT.

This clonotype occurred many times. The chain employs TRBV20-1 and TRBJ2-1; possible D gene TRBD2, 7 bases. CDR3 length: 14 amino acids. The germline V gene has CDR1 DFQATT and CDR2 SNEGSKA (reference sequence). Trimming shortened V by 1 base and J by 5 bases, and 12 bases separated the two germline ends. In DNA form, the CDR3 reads TGCAGTGCTAGAGGGGGGCGGGAGCACAATGAGCAGTTCTTC. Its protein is CSARGGREHNEQFF.

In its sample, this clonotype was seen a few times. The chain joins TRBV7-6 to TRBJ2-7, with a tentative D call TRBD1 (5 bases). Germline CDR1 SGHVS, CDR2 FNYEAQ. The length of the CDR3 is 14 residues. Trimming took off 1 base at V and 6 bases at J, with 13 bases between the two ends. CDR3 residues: CASSLVGRVGEQYF. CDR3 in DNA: TGTGCCAGCAGCTTAGTAGGCAGGGTGGGCGAGCAGTACTTC.

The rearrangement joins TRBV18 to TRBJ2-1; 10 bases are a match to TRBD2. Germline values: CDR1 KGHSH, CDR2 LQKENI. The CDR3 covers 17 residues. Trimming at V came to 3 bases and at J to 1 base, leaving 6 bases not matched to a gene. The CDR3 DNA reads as TGTGCCAGCTCACCGTGGATAGCGGGAGGATCCTACAATGAGCAGTTCTTC. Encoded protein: CASSPWIAGGSYNEQFF.

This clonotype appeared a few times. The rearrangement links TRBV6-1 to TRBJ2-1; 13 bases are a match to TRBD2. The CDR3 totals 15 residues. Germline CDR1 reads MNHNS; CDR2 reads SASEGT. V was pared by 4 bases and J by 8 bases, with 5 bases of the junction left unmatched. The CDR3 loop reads CASSGGLAGSDEQFF. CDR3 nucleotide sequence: TGTGCCAGCAGTGGGGGACTAGCGGGGTCGGATGAGCAGTTCTTC.

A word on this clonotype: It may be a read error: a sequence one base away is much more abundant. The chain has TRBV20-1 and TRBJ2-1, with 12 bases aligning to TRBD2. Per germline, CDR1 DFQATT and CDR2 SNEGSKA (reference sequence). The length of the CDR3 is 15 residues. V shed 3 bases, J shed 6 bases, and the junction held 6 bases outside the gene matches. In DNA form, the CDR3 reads TGCAGTGCTAGGCAACTAGCGGGAGGATGCAATGAGCAGTTCTTC. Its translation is CSARQLAGGCNEQFF.

The DNA for the CDR3 is TGTGCCTGGAGGCGCGGCGGGGGAGTGGGCAATGAGCAGTTCTTC. It encodes CAWRRGGGVGNEQFF. The V and J genes are TRBV30 and TRBJ2-1, with TRBD2 matching over 7 bases. This CDR3 has 15 residues. Germline CDR1 is GTSNPN and CDR2 is SVGIG (reference sequence). V dropped 3 bases and J dropped 6; count of bases not matched to a gene: 11.

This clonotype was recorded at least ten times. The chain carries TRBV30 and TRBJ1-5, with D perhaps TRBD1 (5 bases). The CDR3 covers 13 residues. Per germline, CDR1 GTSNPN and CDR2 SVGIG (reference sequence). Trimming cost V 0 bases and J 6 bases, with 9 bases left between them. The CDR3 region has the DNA TGTGCCTGGAGTGTTGGGGGGAGTCAGCCCCAGCATTTT. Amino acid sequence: CAWSVGGSQPQHF. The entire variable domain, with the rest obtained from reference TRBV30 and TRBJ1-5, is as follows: SQTIHQWPATLVQPVGSPLSLECTVEGTSNPNLYWYRQAAGRGLQLLFYSVGIGQISSEVPQNLSASRPQDRQFILSSKKLLLSDSGFYLCAWSVGGSQPQHFGDGTRLSIL.